This TCR beta chain was profiled in a study of blood T cell repertoires in COVID-19. Clones were sequenced by immunoSEQ multiplex PCR, and TCRdb holds only the in-frame ones, with some missing. The top ten clones hold less than 20% of a sample with 100,000 to 150,000 clones, roughly 83% of them seen once. Deletions cut 0 bases from V and 0 bases from J, with 13 bases between. Germline loops: CDR1 SGDLS, CDR2 YYNGEE. CDR3 size: 17 residues. This clone was seen a few times. Sequencing was done on a sample of peripheral blood. This clonotype originated in a woman aged 45-65 years with acute or convalescent COVID-19. The rearrangement joins TRBV9 to TRBJ1-3, with a possible D match to TRBD1 (5 bases). The CDR3 region is CASSVEAGRNSGNTIYF. The CDR3 nucleotides read TGTGCCAGCAGCGTAGAGGCAGGGCGTAACTCTGGAAACACCATATATTTT.